A single TCR beta chain is shown here with its context. This entry belongs to a study of response to subunit inactivated influenza vaccine. Each CDR3 protein gets one entry after TCRdb re-called the RT-PCR reads with MiXCR. The sample gives about 580,000 distinct CDR3 sequences, about 15% of which show up once; over 8.5% is in the top ten. This TCR was recovered from a man aged 45-65 years who received an inactivated influenza vaccine. The sample consisted of PBMCs from blood, taken 12 days after vaccination.

The CDR3 reads CASSRTGGENSPLHF. The CDR3 region has the DNA TGTGCCAGCAGCCGGACAGGGGGCGAGAATTCACCCCTCCACTTT. This rearrangement joins TRBV5-5 to TRBJ1-6; 11 nucleotides align to TRBD1. J gave up 7 bases and V 4 bases, and 4 bases lay outside the gene matches. The germline CDR1 and CDR2 sequences are SGHKS and YYEKEE (reference sequence). The CDR3 has 15 amino acids.